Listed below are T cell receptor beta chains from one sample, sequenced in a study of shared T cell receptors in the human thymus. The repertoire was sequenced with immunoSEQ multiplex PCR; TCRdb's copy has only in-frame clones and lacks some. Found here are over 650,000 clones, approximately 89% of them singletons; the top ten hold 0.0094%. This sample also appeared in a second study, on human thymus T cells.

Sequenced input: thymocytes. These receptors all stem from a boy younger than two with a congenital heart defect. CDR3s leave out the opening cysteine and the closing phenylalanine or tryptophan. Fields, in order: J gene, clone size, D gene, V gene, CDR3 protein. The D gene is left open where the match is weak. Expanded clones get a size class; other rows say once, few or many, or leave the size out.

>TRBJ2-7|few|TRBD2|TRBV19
ASSPQFPGTSGGEQY
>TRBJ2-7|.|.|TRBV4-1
ASSLLTGTYEQY
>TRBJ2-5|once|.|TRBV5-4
ASTLGEDWEGEETQY
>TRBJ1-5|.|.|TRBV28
ASSLGRVGNQPQH
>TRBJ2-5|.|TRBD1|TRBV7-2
ASRRTGGETQY
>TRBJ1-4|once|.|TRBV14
ASSPRKQGTNEKLF
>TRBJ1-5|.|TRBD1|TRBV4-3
ASSQTGGVNQPQH
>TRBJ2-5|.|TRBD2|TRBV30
AWSDPPSGGAKTQY
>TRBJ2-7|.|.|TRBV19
ASSIVGNSRVYEQY
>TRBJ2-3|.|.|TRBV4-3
ASSQDFRGSTDTQY
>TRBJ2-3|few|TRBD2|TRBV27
ASSPPGGRAQDTQY
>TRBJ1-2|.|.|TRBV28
ASSYRTAYGYT
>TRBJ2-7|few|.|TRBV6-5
ASRTGTYEQY
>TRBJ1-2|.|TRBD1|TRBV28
ASSLWVPTGDRDYGYT
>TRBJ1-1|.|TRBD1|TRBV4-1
ASSPLGRQGRNTEAF
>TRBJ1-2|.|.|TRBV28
ASSPPRGNYGYT
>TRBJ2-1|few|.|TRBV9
ASSYPAISSYNEQF
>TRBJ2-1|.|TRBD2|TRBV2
ASSERASGGVDEQF
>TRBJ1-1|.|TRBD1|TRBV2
ASSKTGGILRNTEAF
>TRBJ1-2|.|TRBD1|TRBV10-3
ASRGANGYT